What follows is one T cell receptor beta chain and its context. CDR3 length: 14 amino acids. The germline CDR1 and CDR2 sequences are SGHNT and YYREEE (reference sequence). Trimming cost V 0 bases and J 2 bases; bases outside gene matches: 0. The source of the sample is a study of T cell changes during pregnancy in multiple sclerosis. Some clones are missing from TCRdb's copy, which holds only in-frame ones; the method was immunoSEQ multiplex PCR. The sample gives roughly 40,000 clones, 85% to 95% of which show up once; around 1.2% is in the top ten. This receptor was obtained from a female donor with multiple sclerosis, enrolled in a pregnancy study. This material consisted of peripheral blood, taken before pregnancy. This chain connects TRBV5-4 to TRBJ1-2; TRBD1 matches at 8 bases. CDR3 amino acids: CASSLGQGNYGYTF. CDR3 coding DNA: TGTGCCAGCAGCTTGGGACAGGGGAACTATGGCTACACCTTC.